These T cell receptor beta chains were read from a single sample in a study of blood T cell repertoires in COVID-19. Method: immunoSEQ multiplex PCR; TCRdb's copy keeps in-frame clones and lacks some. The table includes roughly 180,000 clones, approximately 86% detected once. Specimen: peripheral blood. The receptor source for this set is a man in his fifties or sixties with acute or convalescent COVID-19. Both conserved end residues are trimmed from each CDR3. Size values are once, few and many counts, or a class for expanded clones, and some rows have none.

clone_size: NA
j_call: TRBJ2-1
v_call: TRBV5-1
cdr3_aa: ASSLGSPYNEQF

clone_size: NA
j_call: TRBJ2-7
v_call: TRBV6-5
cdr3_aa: ASKLGGRAFEQY

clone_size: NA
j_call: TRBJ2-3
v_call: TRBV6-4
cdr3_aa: ASSEAGETDTQY

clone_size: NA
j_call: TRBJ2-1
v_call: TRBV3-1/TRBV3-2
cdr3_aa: ASSLVTGGIWEQF

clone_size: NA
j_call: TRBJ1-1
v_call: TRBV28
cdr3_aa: ASFQGTRTEAF

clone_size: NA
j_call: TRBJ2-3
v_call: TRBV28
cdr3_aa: ASSTTSGITDTQY

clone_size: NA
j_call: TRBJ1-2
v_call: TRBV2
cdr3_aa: ASSNAGQGFGGYT

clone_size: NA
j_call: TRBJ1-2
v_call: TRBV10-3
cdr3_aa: AISPSGNGYT

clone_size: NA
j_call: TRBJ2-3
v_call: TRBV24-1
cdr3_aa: ATSDPGSQGPDTQY

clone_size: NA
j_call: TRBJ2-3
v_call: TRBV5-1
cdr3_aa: ASSMEGGGSRTDTQY

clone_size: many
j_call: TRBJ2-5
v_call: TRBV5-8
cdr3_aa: ASSFGRRQETQY

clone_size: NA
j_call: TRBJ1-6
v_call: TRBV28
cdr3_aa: ASNPHTGRDSPLH

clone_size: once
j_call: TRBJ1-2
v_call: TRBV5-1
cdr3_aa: ASSLAEGVHGYT

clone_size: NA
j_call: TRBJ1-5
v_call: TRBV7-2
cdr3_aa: ASSLEVGQPQH

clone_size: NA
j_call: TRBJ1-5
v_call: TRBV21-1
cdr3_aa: ASSTRTVQPQH

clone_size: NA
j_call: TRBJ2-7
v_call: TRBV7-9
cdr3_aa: ASSRQGQSYEQY

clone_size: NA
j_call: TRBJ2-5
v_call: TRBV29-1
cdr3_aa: SVGDRGRGETQY

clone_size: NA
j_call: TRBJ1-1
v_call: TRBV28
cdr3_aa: ASRTGGTEAF

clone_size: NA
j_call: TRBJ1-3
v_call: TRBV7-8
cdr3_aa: ASSPFAGTLTGNTIY

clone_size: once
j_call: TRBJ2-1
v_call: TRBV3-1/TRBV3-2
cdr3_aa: ASSQGEGSYNEQF

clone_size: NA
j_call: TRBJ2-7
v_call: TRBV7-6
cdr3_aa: ASSFSRLGEQY

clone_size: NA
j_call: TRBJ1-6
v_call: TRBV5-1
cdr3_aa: ASSLEQGGGSSPLH

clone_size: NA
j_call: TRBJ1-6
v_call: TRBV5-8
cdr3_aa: ASSLQPNSPLH

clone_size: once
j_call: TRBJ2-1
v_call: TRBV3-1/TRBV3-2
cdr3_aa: ASSQVSGSNEQF

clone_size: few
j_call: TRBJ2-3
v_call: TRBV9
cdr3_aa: ASSQSPDRDTQY

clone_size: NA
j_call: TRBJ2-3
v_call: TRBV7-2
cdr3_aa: ASSSAWTSRTDTQY

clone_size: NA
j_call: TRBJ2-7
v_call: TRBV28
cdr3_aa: ASSLAGTIHEQY

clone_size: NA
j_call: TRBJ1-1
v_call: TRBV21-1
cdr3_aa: ASSPSGRKNTEAF

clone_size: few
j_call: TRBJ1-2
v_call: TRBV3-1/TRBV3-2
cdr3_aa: ASSQSYRGGYGYT

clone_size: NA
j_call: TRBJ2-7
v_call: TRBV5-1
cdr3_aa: ASSPRTSGRDGQY

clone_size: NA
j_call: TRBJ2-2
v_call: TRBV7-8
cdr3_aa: ASSLVWGAGTDNTGELF

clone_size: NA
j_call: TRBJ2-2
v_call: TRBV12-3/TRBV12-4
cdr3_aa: ASSEGTGELF

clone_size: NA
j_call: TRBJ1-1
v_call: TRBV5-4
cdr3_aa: ASSLGQMNTEAF

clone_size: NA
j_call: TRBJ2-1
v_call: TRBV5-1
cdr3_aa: ASSLEGQGYNEQF

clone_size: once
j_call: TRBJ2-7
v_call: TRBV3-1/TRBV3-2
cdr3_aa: ASSQELAGGPYEQY

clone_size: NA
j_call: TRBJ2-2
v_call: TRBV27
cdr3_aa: ASRAAGRGGELF

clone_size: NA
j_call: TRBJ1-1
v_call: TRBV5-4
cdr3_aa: ASSPGTVENTEAF

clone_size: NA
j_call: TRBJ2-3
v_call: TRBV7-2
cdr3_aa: ASSTGLAGVADTQY

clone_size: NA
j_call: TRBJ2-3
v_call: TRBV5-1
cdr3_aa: ASTPRSGSTDTQY

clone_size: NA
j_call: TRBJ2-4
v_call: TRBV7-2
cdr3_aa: ASSLVPGTSGRGNIQY

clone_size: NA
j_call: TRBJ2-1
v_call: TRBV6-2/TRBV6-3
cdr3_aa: ASSQGQGVYNEQF

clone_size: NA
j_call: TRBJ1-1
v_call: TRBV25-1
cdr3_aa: ASRRTGGTEAF

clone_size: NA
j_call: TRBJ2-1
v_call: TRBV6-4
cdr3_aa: ASSGTSGPWNSYNEQF

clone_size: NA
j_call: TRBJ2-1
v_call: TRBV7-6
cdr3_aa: ASSLVMGDASGAPNEQF

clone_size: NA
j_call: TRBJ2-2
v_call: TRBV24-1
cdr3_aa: ATSHLAGRTGELF

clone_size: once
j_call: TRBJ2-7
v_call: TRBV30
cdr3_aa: AWSSSRFRGSPYEQY

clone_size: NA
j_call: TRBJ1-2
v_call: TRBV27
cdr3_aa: ASRQGADYGYT

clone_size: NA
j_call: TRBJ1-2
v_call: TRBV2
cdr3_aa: ASSLRENYGYT

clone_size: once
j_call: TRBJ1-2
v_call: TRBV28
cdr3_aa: ASSRGLGDNYGYT

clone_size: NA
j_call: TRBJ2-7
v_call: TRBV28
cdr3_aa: ASSPDPRLGEQY

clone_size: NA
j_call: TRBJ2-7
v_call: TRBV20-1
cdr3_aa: SAKTGSEQY

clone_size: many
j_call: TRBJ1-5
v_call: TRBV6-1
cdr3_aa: ASSEDRTQH

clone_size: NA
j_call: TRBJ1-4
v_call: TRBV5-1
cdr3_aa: ASSPMNLGQELF

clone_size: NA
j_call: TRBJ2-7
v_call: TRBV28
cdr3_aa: ASSSPSSNEQY

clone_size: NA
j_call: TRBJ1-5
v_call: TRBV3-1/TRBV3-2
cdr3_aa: ASSPSRGRGSIQPQH

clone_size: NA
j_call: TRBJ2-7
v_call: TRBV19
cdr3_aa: ASSIYQREYEQY

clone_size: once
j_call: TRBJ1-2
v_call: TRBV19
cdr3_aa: ASSYRSRRYGYT

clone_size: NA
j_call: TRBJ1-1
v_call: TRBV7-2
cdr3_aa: ASSSNLPLEAF